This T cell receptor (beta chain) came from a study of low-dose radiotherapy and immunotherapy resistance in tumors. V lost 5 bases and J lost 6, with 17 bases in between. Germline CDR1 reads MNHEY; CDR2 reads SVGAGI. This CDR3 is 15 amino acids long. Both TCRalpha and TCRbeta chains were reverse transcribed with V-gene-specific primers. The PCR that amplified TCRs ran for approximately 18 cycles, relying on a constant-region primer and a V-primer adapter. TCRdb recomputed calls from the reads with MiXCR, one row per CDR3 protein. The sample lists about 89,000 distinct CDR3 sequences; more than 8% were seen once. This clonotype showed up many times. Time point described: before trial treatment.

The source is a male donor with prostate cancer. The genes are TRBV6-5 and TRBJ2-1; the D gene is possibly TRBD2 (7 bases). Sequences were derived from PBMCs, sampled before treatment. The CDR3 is CASSPRTRGSNEQFF. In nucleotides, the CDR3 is TGTGCCAGCAGTCCCCGGACTAGGGGGAGCAATGAGCAGTTCTTC.